Given below is one TCR beta chain in context. Its specificity is unknown. The table came from immunoSEQ multiplex PCR; TCRdb's copy has only in-frame clones and leaves some out. The sample contains just over 2,000,000 clones, roughly 94% of which appear only once. In germline, CDR1 is SGHRS, CDR2 YFSETQ. V lost 4 bases, J lost 5 bases, and 13 bases lay in between. The length of the CDR3 is 15 residues. Those who donated were healthy HIV-negative adults, with no recent acute infections or vaccinations reported. These data originate in a study of shared clonotypes between healthy human individuals. Study-wide results and limits: Clonotype sharing across several donors was observed for 4.5% to 6.5% of naive CD4 clonotypes. Generation probabilities were higher for clonotypes shared across all four sorted-subset donors than for unshared ones.

The material sequenced was naive CD4+ T cells sorted from blood. As to subset: CD45RA+ positively selected. This sequence was found in a young man in good health. The genes are TRBV5-1 and TRBJ1-6, with no clear D. CDR3 in amino acids: CASSSQPRDNSPLHF. The CDR3 DNA sequence: TGCGCCAGCAGCAGCCAGCCAAGGGATAATTCACCCCTCCACTTT. The complete variable domain, with remaining parts taken from reference TRBV5-1 and TRBJ1-6, reads KAGVTQTPRYLIKTRGQQVTLSCSPISGHRSVSWYQQTPGQGLQFLFEYFSETQRNKGNFPGRFSGRQFSNSRSEMNVSTLELGDSALYLCASSSQPRDNSPLHFGNGTRLTVT.